This T cell receptor (beta chain) was found in a study of T cell repertoires in cytomegalovirus infection. Study-level background: CMV infection and matching HLA type were both indicated by public TCR beta signatures.

This clonotype has more than one count but fewer than ten. Its target is unknown. TCRdb re-derived calls from the reads in MiXCR, one entry per CDR3 protein. The sample holds 28,000 or so distinct CDR3 sequences, under 20% seen once. This clonotype originated in a human donor in good health (CMV status not recorded). Some clones in this sample may be carry-over from other donors' samples. The sample in question was CD8+ T cells from cultured PBMCs, obtained from culture after CMV antigen stimulation.

The CDR3 loop is CASAVARTSAYEQYF. CDR3 in DNA: TGTGCCAGCGCCGTCGCCAGGACATCGGCCTACGAGCAGTACTTC. V gene TRBV7-2 combines with J gene TRBJ2-7, with a weak D call TRBD1 (5 bases). V was trimmed by 8 bases and J by 2 bases, leaving 19 bases between them. This CDR3 spans 15 amino acids. CDR1 and CDR2 from the germline V gene are SGHTA and FQGNSA. Full variable domain (outside the CDR3, taken from reference TRBV7-2 and TRBJ2-7): GAGVSQSPSNKVTEKGKDVELRCDPISGHTALYWYRQSLGQGLEFLIYFQGNSAPDKSGLPSDRFSAERTGGSVSTLTIQRTQQEDSAVYLCASAVARTSAYEQYFGPGTRLTVT.